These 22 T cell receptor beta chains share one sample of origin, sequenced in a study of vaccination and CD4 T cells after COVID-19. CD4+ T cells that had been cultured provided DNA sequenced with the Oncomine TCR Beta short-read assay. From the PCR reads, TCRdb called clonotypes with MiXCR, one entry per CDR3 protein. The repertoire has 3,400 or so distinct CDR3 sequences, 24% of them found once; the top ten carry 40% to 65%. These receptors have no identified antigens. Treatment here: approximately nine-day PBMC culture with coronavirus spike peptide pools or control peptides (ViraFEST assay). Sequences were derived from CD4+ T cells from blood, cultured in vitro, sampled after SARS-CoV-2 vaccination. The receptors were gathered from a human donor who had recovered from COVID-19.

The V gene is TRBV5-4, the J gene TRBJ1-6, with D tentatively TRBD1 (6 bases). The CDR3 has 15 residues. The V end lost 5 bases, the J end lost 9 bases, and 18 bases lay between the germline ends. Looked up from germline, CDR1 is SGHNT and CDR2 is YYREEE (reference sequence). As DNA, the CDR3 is TGTGCCAGCAGTCTCGGAGGGGGGGCAGGTTCACCCCTCCACTTT. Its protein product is CASSLGGGAGSPLHF.

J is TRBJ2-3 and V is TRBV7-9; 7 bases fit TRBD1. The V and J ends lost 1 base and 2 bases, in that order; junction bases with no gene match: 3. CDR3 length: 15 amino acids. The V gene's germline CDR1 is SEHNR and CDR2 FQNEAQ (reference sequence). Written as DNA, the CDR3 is TGTGCCAGCAGCTTAGAGGGGGCCTTCACAGATACGCAGTATTTT. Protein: CASSLEGAFTDTQYF.

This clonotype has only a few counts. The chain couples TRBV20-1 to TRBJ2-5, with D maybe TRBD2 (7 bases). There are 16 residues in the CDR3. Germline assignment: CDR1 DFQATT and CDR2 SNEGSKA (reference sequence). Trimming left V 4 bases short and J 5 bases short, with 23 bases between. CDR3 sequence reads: CSAKKPLSGEGETQYF. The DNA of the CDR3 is TGCAGTGCTAAAAAACCTCTTTCAGGGGAGGGGGAGACCCAGTACTTC.

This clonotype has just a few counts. CDR3 loop: CSARGGRTEAFF. Written as DNA, the CDR3 is TGCAGTGCTAGGGGGGGCCGCACTGAAGCTTTCTTT. V and J are TRBV20-1 and TRBJ1-1; D is possibly TRBD1 (6 bases). With 3 bases removed from V and 4 bases from J, the gap between germline ends came to 9 bases. Germline V gene lookup returns CDR1 DFQATT and CDR2 SNEGSKA (reference sequence). The CDR3 covers 12 residues.

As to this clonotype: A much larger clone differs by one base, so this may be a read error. Here the CDR3 reads CSVSGYGYTF. CDR3 nucleotides: TGCAGTGTTAGTGGCTATGGCTACACCTTC. V and J are TRBV20-1 and TRBJ1-2; no clear D. The CDR3 has 10 residues. Germline values: CDR1 DFQATT, CDR2 SNEGSKA (reference sequence). Deletions cut 7 bases from V and 4 bases from J, with 7 bases between.

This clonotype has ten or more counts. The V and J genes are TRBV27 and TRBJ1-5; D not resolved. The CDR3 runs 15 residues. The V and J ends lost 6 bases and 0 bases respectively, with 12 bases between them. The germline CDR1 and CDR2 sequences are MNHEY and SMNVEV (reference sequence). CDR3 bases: TGTGCCAGCAGGGTAGACCTATATAGCAATCAGCCCCAGCATTTT. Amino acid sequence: CASRVDLYSNQPQHF.

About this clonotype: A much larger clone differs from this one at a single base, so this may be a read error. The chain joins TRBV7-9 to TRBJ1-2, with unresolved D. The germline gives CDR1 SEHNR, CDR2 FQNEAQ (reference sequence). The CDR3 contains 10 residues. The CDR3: CASSLDGHTF. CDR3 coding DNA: TGTGCCAGCAGCTTAGATGGCCACACCTTC.

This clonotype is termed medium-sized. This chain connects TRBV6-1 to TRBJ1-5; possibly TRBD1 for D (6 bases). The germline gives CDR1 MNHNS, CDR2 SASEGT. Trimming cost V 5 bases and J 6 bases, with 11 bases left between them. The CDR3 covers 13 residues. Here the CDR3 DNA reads TGTGCCAGCAGTCCTCGGACAGCTCAGCCCCAGCATTTT. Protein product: CASSPRTAQPQHF.

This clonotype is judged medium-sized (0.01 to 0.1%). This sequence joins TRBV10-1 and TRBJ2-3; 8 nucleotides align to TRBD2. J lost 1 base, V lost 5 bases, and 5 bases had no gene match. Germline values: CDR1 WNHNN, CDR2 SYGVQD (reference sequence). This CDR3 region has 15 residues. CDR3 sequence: CASSKGGGRTDTQYF. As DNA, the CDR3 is TGCGCCAGCAGTAAAGGCGGGGGGCGCACAGATACGCAGTATTTT.

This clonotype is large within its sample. For the CDR3, the DNA is TGTGCCAGCAGTGGGGGACAGGGGCTTAATTCACCCCTCCACTTT. Its protein product is CASSGGQGLNSPLHF. The V and J genes are TRBV6-1 and TRBJ1-6, with 10 bases lining up with TRBD1. The germline V gene encodes CDR1 MNHNS and CDR2 SASEGT. The CDR3 has 15 amino acids. The V and J ends lost 4 bases and 6 bases, in that order; junction bases with no gene match: 3.

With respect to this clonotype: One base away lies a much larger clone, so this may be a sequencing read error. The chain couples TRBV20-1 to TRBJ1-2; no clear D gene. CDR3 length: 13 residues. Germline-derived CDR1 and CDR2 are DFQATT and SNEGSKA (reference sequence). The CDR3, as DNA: TGCAGTGCTAGCCTACAGCTTAACTATGGCTACGCCTTC. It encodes CSASLQLNYGYAF.

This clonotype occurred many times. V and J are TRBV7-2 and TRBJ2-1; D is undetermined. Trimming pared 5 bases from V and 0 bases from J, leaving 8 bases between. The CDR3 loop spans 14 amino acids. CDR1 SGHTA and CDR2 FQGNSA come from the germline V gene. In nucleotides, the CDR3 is TGTGCCAGCAGCCCCGATAGCTCCTACAATGAGCAGTTCTTC. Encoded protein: CASSPDSSYNEQFF. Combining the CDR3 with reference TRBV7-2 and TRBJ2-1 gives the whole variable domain GAGVSQSPSNKVTEKGKDVELRCDPISGHTALYWYRQSLGQGLEFLIYFQGNSAPDKSGLPSDRFSAERTGGSVSTLTIQRTQQEDSAVYLCASSPDSSYNEQFFGPGTRLTVL.

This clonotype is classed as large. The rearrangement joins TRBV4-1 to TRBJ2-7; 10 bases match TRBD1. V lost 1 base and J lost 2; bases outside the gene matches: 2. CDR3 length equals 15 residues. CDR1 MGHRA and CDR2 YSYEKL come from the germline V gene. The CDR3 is CASSQGTGGTYEQYF. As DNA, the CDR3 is TGCGCCAGCAGCCAAGGGACAGGGGGAACCTACGAGCAGTACTTC.

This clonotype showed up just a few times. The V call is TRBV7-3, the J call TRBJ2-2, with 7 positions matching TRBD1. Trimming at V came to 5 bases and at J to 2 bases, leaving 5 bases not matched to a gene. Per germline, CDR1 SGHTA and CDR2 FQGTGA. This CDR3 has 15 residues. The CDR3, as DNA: TGTGCCAGCAGCCCCGGACAGGTTAACACCGGGGAGCTGTTTTTT. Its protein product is CASSPGQVNTGELFF.

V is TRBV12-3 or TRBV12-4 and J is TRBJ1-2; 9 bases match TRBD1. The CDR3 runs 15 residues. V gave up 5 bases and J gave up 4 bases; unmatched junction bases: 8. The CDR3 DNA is TGTGCCAGCAGTCCCCGACAGGGGGGATCCTATGGCTACACCTTC. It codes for CASSPRQGGSYGYTF.

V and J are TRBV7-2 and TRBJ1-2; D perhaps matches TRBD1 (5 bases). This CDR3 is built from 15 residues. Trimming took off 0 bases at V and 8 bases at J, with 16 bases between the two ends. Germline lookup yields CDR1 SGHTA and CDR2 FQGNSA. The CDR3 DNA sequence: TGTGCCAGCAGCTTAGCGCGCTCACGGGGCAACGGCTACACCTTC. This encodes CASSLARSRGNGYTF.

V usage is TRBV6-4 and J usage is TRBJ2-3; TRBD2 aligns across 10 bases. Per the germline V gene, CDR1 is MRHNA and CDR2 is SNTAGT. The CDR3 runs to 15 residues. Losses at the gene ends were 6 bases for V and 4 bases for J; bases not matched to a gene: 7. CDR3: CASSVLAGRSDTQYF. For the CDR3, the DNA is TGTGCCAGCAGCGTACTAGCGGGGAGATCAGATACGCAGTATTTT.

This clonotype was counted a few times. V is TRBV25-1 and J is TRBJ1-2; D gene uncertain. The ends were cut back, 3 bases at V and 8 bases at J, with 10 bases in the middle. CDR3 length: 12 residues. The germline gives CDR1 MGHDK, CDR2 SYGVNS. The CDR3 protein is CASSDSWWGYTF. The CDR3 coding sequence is TGTGCCAGCAGTGATTCTTGGTGGGGCTACACCTTC.

CDR3: CASRRETQYF. In DNA, the CDR3 is TGTGCCAGCAGACGAGAGACCCAGTACTTC. The chain is built from TRBV25-1 and TRBJ2-5; D gene ambiguous. Per germline, CDR1 MGHDK and CDR2 SYGVNS. The CDR3 spans 10 residues. The germline V and J ends were trimmed by 6 bases and 4 bases, with 3 bases remaining between them.

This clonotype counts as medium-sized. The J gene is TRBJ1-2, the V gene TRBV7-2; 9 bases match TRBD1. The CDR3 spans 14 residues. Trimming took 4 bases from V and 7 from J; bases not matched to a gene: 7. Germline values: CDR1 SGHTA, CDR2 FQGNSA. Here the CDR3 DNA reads TGTGCCAGCAGCTCGGGACAGGGACTCCCTGGCTACACCTTC. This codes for CASSSGQGLPGYTF.

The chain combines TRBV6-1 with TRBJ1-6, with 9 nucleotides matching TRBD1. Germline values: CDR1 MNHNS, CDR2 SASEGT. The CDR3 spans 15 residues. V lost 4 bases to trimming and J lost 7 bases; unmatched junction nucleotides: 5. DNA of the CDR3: TGTGCCAGCAGTGTCGGACAGGGGAGCAATTCACCCCTCCACTTT. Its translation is CASSVGQGSNSPLHF.

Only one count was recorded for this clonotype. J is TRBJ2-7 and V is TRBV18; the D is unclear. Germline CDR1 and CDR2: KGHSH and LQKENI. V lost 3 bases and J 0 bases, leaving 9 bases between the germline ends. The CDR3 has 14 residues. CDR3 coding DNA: TGTGCCAGCTCACCGCCTGGAGCCTCCTACGAGCAGTACTTC. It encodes CASSPPGASYEQYF.